Listed below are T cell receptor beta chains from one sample, sequenced in a study. TCRdb independently ran MiXCR on the 5' RACE reads; one entry per CDR3 protein. In the table there are 35,000 to 50,000 distinct CDR3 sequences, less than 35% of which are singletons. The sequencing sample was made of memory CD4+ T cells sorted from a lymph node. These receptors all stem from a female donor with breast cancer. CDR3s include the opening cysteine and the closing phenylalanine or tryptophan. D genes are given only for firm matches. Clone size is given for some rows only: seen once, a few or many times, or a class if the clone is expanded.

. TRBJ1-1 few 15 TRBV4-1 TGCGCCAGCAGCCACCGCGGGACACCGAACACTGAAGCTTTCTTT CASSHRGTPNTEAFF
. TRBJ1-2 . 12 TRBV12-3/TRBV12-4 TGTGCCAGCAGTTTAGGGCAGTCTGGCTACACCTTC CASSLGQSGYTF
TRBD2 TRBJ2-5 few 15 TRBV18 TGTGCCAGCTCACCCTATAGCGGGTACCAAGAGACCCAGTACTTC CASSPYSGYQETQYF
TRBD1 TRBJ1-5 few 13 TRBV5-1 TGCGCCAGCAGGGGACAGCCCAATCAGCCCCAGCATTTT CASRGQPNQPQHF
. TRBJ1-2 few 15 TRBV5-1 TGCGCCAGCAGCTTAAGGGTAGGGGGAGGCTACGGCTACACCTTC CASSLRVGGGYGYTF
. TRBJ2-5 . 12 TRBV11-2 TGTGCCAGCAGCCCTCCCGCGGGGACCCAGTACTTC CASSPPAGTQYF
TRBD1 TRBJ2-7 . 16 TRBV6-5 TGTGCCAGCAGTTACGACTCAGGGGGCGCAGCCTACGAGCAGTGCTTC CASSYDSGGAAYEQCF
. TRBJ2-7 many 14 TRBV6-2/TRBV6-3 TGTGCCAGCAGTCTACTAGAAAATCCTAACGAGCAGTACTTC CASSLLENPNEQYF
TRBD2 TRBJ2-2 . 18 TRBV27 TGTGCCAGCAGCCCGAGTGTGATCTCGGGGGGGGACACCGGGGAGCTGTTTTTT CASSPSVISGGDTGELFF
TRBD2 TRBJ2-1 few 15 TRBV7-2 TGTGCCAGCAGCCCCGCGGGAGCATCCTACAATGAGCAGTTCTTC CASSPAGASYNEQFF
. TRBJ1-1 many 15 TRBV7-2 TGTGCCAGCAGCCCTAGGGGGTCAGGGAACACTGAAGCTTTCTTT CASSPRGSGNTEAFF
TRBD1 TRBJ1-5 few 18 TRBV5-4 TGTGCCAGCAGTTTCACGGGACAGGGTGATTGGCGCAATCAGCCCCAGCATTTT CASSFTGQGDWRNQPQHF
. TRBJ2-2 few 15 TRBV6-5 TGTGCCAGCAGTCCCCGGGACTTCGACACCGGGGAGCTGTTTTTT CASSPRDFDTGELFF
TRBD1 TRBJ1-1 few 12 TRBV28 TGTGCCAGCAGGATACCCAGGGGGATTGCTTTCTTT CASRIPRGIAFF
TRBD2 TRBJ2-7 once 16 TRBV4-1 TGCGCCAGCGGCCAAGATGGTGCTAGCGGCTCCTACGAGCAGTACTTC CASGQDGASGSYEQYF
. TRBJ2-1 . 15 TRBV5-1 TGCGCCAGCAGCTTAATGGCTGCCGGGGACAATGAGCAGTTCTTC CASSLMAAGDNEQFF
. TRBJ1-5 . 15 TRBV9 TGTGCCAGCACCCCCACAGGGACCCCCAATCAGCCCCAGCATTTT CASTPTGTPNQPQHF
. TRBJ2-5 . 14 TRBV4-1 TGCGCCAGCACTTCCGGGACAACCCAAGAGACCCAGTACTTC CASTSGTTQETQYF
TRBD2 TRBJ2-5 few 15 TRBV27 TGTGCCAGCAGTTTTCTAGCGGATTCCCAAGAGACCCAGTACTTC CASSFLADSQETQYF
. TRBJ1-6 . 12 TRBV28 TGTGCCGCGGGTGCCGGAAATTCACCCCTCCACTTT CAAGAGNSPLHF
TRBD1 TRBJ2-4 . 13 TRBV29-1 TGCAGCGGCAGGGGGCTAACGGGAAACATTCAGTACTTC CSGRGLTGNIQYF
. TRBJ2-2 . 12 TRBV27 TGTGCCACCTGGGGCGGCACCGGGGAGCTGTTTTTT CATWGGTGELFF
TRBD1 TRBJ1-5 few 13 TRBV12-3/TRBV12-4 TGTGCCAGCAGCCTGACAGGGTCCCAGCCCCAGCATTTT CASSLTGSQPQHF
TRBD2 TRBJ2-3 few 15 TRBV4-2 TGTGCCAGCAGCCAAGTAGCGGGGGGGACAGATACGCAGTATTTT CASSQVAGGTDTQYF
. TRBJ2-2 . 12 TRBV7-9 TGTGCAAAAAGAGACCTCAAAGGGGAGCTGTTTTTT CAKRDLKGELFF
TRBD2 TRBJ2-1 . 15 TRBV4-3 TGCGCCGGCAGCGGCGCTAGCGGAATTTTGCATGAGCAGTTCTTC CAGSGASGILHEQFF
TRBD1 TRBJ2-3 few 12 TRBV28 TGTGCCACCGGACAGGGCACAGATACGCAGTATTTT CATGQGTDTQYF
. TRBJ2-5 . 16 TRBV7-2 TGTGCCAGCAGCTTAGGGGGTGGGGCAGGCCGAGAGACCCAGTACTTC CASSLGGGAGRETQYF
. TRBJ1-2 few 15 TRBV11-2 TGTGCCAGCAGCTTAGATCAAGGGAGGGATTATGGCTACACCTTC CASSLDQGRDYGYTF
TRBD1 TRBJ2-3 . 15 TRBV5-5 TGTGCCAGCAGCTCGTGGGACAGGGGCACAGATACGCAGTATTTT CASSSWDRGTDTQYF
. TRBJ2-1 few 14 TRBV12-3/TRBV12-4 TGTGCCAGCAGTTCTAGCACCCCAGGCAATGAGCAGTTCTTC CASSSSTPGNEQFF
. TRBJ1-2 . 14 TRBV4-1 TGCGCCAGCAGCCAAGCGGGGGGAAGGAGAGGCTACACCTTC CASSQAGGRRGYTF
. TRBJ2-2 few 14 TRBV7-3 TGTGCCAGCAGCGCCTCGTTTAGCGGCGGGGAGCTGTTTTTT CASSASFSGGELFF
. TRBJ1-6 . 16 TRBV5-1 TGCGCCAGCAGCTTGGATTCAGGACGGAACAAATCACCCCTCCACTTT CASSLDSGRNKSPLHF
. TRBJ2-7 few 13 TRBV7-9 TGTGCCAGCAGCCCCGTTGATTCCGGCGAGCAGTACTTC CASSPVDSGEQYF
. TRBJ2-3 few 16 TRBV20-1 TGCAGTGCTAGACGGGCCTCGGGGGAGTCAACAGATACGCAGTATTTT CSARRASGESTDTQYF
. TRBJ2-3 . 15 TRBV7-9 TGTGCCAGCAGCTTAGTACAGGCCTCCACAGATACGCAGTATTTT CASSLVQASTDTQYF
. TRBJ2-5 few 16 TRBV10-2 TGCGCCAGCAGTGGTTCCAGCGGAACGACGGGAGAGACCCAGTACTTC CASSGSSGTTGETQYF
TRBD2 TRBJ2-2 . 14 TRBV20-1 TGCAGTGGCTCTCGGGAGGCGGGGACCGGGGAGCTGTTTTTT CSGSREAGTGELFF
TRBD1 TRBJ1-1 few 14 TRBV7-9 TGTGCCAGCAGCTTGTCGGACAGGCCGTTCGAAGCTTTCTTT CASSLSDRPFEAFF
TRBD2 TRBJ2-1 many 17 TRBV5-1 TGCGCCAGCAGCTCGAGACTAGCGGGAGAGGTGAGAAATGAGCAGTTCTTC CASSSRLAGEVRNEQFF
. TRBJ2-5 few 12 TRBV28 TGTGCCAGCAGTGGTTACTCTGCGACCCAGTACTTC CASSGYSATQYF
TRBD1 TRBJ2-1 few 16 TRBV6-5 TGTGCCAGCAGTTACTCGTTACAGGGGCCATACAATGAGCAGTTCTTC CASSYSLQGPYNEQFF
. TRBJ2-5 medium-sized 12 TRBV6-6 TGTGCCAGCGGTTCGGGTGGGGAGACCCAGTACTTC CASGSGGETQYF
. TRBJ1-4 . 13 TRBV4-1 TGCGCCAGCAGCCGGCCCGACAGCAAAAAACTGTTTTTT CASSRPDSKKLFF
. TRBJ2-2 few 15 TRBV5-6 TGTGCCAGCAGCTTTTGGAGCGGCACGGGGGGGGAGCTGTTTTTT CASSFWSGTGGELFF
. TRBJ2-3 . 13 TRBV3-1 TGTGCCAGCAGCCAAGACTTGGGCGATACGCAGTATTTT CASSQDLGDTQYF
. TRBJ2-7 . 12 TRBV6-2/TRBV6-3 TGTGCCAGCAGTTATGGGTTCGACGAGCAGTACTTC CASSYGFDEQYF
. TRBJ2-5 . 16 TRBV5-6 TGTGCCAGCAGCTGGGGCGGTACTAGCCTGCGGGAGACCCAGTACTTC CASSWGGTSLRETQYF
TRBD2 TRBJ2-1 few 15 TRBV11-2 TGTGCCAGCAGCTTAGACCCGGGGGGGGCCAATGAGCAGTTCTTC CASSLDPGGANEQFF
TRBD2 TRBJ2-1 few 16 TRBV7-9 TGTGCCAGCAGCTCACTAGCGGGAGGGACCTTCAATGAGCAGTTCTTC CASSSLAGGTFNEQFF
. TRBJ2-2 . 16 TRBV7-2 TGTGCCAGCAGTTACTCGACAGGAGCGAACACCGGGGAGCTGTTTTTT CASSYSTGANTGELFF